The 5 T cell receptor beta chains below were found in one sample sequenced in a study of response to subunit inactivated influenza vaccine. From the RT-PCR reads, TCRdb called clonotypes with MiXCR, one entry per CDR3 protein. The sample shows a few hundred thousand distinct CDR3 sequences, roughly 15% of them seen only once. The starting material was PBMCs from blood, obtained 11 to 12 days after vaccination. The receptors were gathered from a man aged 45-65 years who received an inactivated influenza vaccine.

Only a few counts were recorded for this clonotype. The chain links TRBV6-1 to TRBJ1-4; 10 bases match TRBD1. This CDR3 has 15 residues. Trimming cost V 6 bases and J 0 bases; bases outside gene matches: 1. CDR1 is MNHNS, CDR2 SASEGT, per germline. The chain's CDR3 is CASRDRGATNEKLFF. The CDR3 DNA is TGTGCCAGCAGGGACAGGGGGGCAACTAATGAAAAACTGTTTTTT.

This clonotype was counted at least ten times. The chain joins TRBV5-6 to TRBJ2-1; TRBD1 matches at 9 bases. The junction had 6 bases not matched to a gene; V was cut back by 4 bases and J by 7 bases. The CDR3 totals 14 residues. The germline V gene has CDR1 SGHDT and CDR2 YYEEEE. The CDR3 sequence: CASSPTGGRNEQFF. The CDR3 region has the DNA TGTGCCAGCAGCCCGACAGGGGGAAGGAATGAGCAGTTCTTC.

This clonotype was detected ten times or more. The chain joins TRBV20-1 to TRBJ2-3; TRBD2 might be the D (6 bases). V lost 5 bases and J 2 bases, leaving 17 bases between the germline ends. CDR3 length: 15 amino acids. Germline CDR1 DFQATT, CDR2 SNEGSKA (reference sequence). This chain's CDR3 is CSAAHGGATTDTQYF. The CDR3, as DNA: TGCAGTGCTGCGCATGGCGGGGCGACCACAGATACGCAGTATTTT.

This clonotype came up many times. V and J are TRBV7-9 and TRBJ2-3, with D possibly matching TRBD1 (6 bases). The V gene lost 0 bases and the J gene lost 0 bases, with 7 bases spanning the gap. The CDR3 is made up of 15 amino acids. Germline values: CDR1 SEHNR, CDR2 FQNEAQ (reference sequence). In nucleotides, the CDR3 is TGTGCCAGCAGCTTAGCACAGGGAAGCACAGATACGCAGTATTTT. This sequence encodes CASSLAQGSTDTQYF.

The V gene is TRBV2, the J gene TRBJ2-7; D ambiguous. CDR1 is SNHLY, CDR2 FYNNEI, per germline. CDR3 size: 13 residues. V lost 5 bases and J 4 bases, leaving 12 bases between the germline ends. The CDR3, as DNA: TGTGCCAGCAGTCCCTCAGCTGAGTACGAGCAGTACTTC. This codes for CASSPSAEYEQYF.